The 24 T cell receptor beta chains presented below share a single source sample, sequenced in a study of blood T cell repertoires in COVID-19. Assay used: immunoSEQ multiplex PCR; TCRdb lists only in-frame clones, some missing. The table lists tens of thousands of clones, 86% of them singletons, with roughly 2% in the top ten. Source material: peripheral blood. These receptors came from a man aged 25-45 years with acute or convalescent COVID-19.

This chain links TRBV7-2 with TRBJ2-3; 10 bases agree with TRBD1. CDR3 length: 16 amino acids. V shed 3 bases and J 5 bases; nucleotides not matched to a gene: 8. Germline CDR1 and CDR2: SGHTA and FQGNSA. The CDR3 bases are TGTGCCAGCAGCTTTCGGGACAGGGGTGGAGGAGATACGCAGTATTTT. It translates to CASSFRDRGGGDTQYF.

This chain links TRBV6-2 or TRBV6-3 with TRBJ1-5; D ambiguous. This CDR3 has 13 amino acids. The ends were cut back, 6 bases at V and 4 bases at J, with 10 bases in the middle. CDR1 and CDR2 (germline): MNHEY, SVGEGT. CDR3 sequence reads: CASSSLRNQPQHF. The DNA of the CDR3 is TGTGCCAGCAGCAGTTTACGGAATCAGCCCCAGCATTTT.

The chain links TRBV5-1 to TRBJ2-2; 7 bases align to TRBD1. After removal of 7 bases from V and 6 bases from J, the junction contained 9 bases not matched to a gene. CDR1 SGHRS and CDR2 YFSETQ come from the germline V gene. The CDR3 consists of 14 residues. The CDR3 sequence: CASSQRQGPGELFF. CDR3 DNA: TGCGCCAGCTCCCAAAGACAGGGCCCCGGGGAGCTGTTTTTT. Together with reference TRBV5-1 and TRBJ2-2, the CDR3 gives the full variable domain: KAGVTQTPRYLIKTRGQQVTLSCSPISGHRSVSWYQQTPGQGLQFLFEYFSETQRNKGNFPGRFSGRQFSNSRSEMNVSTLELGDSALYLCASSQRQGPGELFFGEGSRLTVL.

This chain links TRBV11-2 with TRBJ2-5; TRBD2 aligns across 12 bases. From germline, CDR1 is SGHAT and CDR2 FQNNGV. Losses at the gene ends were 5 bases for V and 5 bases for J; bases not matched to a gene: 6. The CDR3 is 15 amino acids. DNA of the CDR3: TGTGCCAGCAGCGAGAGACTAGCGGGAGTCGAGACCCAGTACTTC. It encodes CASSERLAGVETQYF.

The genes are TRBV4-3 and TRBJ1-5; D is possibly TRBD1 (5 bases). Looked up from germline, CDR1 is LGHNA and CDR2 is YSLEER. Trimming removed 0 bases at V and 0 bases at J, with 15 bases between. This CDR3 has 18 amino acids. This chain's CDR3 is CASSQDGGVGSSNQPQHF. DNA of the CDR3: TGCGCCAGCAGCCAAGACGGGGGGGTGGGTAGTAGCAATCAGCCCCAGCATTTT.

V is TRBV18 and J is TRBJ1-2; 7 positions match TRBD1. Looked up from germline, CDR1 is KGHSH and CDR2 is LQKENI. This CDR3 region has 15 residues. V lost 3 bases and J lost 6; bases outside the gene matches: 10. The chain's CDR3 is CASSPGGGQAHGYTF. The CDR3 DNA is TGTGCCAGCTCACCCGGAGGTGGACAGGCACATGGCTACACCTTC.

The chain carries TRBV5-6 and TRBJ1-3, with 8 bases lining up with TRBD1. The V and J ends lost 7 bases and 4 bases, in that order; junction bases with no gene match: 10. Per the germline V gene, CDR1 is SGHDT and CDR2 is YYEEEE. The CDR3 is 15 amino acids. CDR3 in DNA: TGTGCCAGCTGGGGGACAGGAACAGGAGGAAACACCATATATTTT. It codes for CASWGTGTGGNTIYF.

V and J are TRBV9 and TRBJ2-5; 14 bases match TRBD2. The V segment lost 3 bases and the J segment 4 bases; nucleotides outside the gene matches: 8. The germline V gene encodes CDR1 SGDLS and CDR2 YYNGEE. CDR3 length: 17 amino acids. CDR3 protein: CASSATSGGGTGETQYF. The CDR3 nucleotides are TGTGCCAGCAGCGCGACTAGCGGGGGGGGGACTGGAGAGACCCAGTACTTC. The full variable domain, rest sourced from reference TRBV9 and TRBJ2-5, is DSGVTQTPKHLITATGQRVTLRCSPRSGDLSVYWYQQSLDQGLQFLIQYYNGEERAKGNILERFSAQQFPDLHSELNLSSLELGDSALYFCASSATSGGGTGETQYFGPGTRLLVL.

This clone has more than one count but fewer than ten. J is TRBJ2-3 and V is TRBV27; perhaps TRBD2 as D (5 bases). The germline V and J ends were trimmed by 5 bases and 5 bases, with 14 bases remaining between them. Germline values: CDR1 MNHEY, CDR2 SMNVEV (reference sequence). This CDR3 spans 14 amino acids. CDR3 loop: CASSQRSGKDTQYF. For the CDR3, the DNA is TGTGCCAGCAGTCAGCGGAGCGGTAAAGATACGCAGTATTTT.

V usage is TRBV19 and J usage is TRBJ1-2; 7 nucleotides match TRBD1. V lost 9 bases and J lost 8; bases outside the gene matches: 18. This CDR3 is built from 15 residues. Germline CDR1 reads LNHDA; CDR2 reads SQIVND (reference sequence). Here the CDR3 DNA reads TGTGCCAGGGAACCCACCGGGACAGAAAACGTAGGCTACACCTTC. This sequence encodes CAREPTGTENVGYTF.

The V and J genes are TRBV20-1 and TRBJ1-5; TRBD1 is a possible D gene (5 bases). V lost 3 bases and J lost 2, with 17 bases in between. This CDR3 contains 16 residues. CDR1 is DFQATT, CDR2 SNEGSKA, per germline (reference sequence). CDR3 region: CSASERGTFGNQPQHF. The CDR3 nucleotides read TGCAGTGCTAGTGAGCGCGGGACCTTTGGCAATCAGCCCCAGCATTTT.

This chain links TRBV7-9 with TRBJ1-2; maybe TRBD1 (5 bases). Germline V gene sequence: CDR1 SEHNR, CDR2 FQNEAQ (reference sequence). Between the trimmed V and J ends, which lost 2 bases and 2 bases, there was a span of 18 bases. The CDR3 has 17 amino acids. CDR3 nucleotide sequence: TGTGCCAGCAGCTTAAGAACAGGTAACCTCAGGAACTATGGCTACACCTTC. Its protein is CASSLRTGNLRNYGYTF.

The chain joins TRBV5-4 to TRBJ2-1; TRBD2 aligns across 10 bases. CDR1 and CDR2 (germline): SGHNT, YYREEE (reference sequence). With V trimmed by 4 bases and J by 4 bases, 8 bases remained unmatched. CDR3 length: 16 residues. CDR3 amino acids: CASSRDTSGTYNEQFF. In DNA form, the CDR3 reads TGTGCCAGCAGCCGCGACACTAGCGGGACTTACAATGAGCAGTTCTTC.

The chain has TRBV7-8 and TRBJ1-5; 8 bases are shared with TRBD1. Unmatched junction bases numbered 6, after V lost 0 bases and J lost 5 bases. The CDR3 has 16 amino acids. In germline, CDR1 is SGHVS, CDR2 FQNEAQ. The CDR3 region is CASSLAGQGADQPQHF. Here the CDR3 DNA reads TGTGCCAGCAGCTTAGCAGGGCAGGGGGCCGATCAGCCCCAGCATTTT.

CDR3 sequence (DNA): TGTGCCAGCACCCGGGACACCAACTACAATGAGCAGTTCTTC. This encodes CASTRDTNYNEQFF. The chain couples TRBV27 to TRBJ2-1, with D perhaps matching TRBD1 (6 bases). The CDR3 sequence is 14 residues long. V lost 7 bases to trimming and J lost 3 bases, with 13 bases between them. From germline, CDR1 is MNHEY and CDR2 SMNVEV (reference sequence).

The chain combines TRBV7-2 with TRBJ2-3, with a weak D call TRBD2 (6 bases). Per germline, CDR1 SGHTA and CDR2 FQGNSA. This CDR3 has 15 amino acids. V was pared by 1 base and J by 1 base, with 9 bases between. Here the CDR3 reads CASSLGRVRTDTQYF. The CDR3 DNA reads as TGTGCCAGCAGCTTAGGGAGGGTCCGCACAGATACGCAGTATTTT.

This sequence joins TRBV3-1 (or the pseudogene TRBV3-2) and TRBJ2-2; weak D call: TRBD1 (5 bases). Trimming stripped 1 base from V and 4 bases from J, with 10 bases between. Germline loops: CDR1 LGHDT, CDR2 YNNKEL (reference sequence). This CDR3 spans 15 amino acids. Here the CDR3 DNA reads TGTGCCAGCAGCCAAGCTGGGGCAGGCACCGGGGAGCTGTTTTTT. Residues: CASSQAGAGTGELFF.

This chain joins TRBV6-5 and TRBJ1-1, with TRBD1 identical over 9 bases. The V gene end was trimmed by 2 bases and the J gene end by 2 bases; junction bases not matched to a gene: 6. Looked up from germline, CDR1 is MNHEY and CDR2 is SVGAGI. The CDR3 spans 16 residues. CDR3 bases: TGTGCCAGCAGTTACCTAGGACAGGGGATCAACACTGAAGCTTTCTTT. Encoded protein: CASSYLGQGINTEAFF.

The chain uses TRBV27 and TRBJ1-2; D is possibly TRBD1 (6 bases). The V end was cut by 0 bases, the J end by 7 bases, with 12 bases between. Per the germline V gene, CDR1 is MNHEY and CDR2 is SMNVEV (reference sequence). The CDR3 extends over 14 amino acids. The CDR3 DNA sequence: TGTGCCAGCAGTTTATCAGGGGGGGCCCTTGGCTACACCTTC. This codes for CASSLSGGALGYTF.

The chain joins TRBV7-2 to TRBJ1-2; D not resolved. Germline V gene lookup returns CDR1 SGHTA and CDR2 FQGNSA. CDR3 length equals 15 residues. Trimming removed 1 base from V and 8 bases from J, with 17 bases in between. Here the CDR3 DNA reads TGTGCCAGCAGCTTAGTGGGAGGAACTCAGGACGGCTACACCTTC. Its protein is CASSLVGGTQDGYTF.

The CDR3 sequence: CASRNRGNNSPLHF. As DNA, the CDR3 is TGTGCCAGCAGGAACAGGGGCAATAATTCACCCCTCCACTTT. V and J are TRBV27 and TRBJ1-6; 7 nucleotides line up with TRBD1. The V segment lost 6 bases and the J segment 5 bases; nucleotides outside the gene matches: 4. CDR3 length equals 14 residues. The germline V gene has CDR1 MNHEY and CDR2 SMNVEV (reference sequence).

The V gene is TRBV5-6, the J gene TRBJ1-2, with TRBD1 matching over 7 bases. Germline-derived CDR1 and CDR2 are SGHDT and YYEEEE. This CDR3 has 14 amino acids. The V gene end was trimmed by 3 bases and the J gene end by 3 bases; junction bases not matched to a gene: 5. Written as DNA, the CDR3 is TGTGCCAGCAGCTACGACAGGGTAGACTATGGCTACACCTTC. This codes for CASSYDRVDYGYTF. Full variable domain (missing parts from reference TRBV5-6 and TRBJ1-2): DAGVTQSPTHLIKTRGQQVTLRCSPKSGHDTVSWYQQALGQGPQFIFQYYEEEERQRGNFPDRFSGHQFPNYSSELNVNALLLGDSALYLCASSYDRVDYGYTFGSGTRLTVV.

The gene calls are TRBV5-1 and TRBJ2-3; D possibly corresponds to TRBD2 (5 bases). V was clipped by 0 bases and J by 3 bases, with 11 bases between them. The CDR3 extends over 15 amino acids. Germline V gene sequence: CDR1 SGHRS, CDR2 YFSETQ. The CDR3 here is CASSLVGLPTDTQYF. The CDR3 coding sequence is TGCGCCAGCAGCTTGGTTGGACTCCCGACAGATACGCAGTATTTT.

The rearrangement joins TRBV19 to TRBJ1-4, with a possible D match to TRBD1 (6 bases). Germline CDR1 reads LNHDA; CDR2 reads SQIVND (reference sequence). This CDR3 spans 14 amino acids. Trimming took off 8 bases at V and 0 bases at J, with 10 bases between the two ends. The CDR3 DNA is TGTGCCAGTGGATCAGGGGCAACTAATGAAAAACTGTTTTTT. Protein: CASGSGATNEKLFF. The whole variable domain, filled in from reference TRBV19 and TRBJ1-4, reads DGGITQSPKYLFRKEGQNVTLSCEQNLNHDAMYWYRQDPGQGLRLIYYSQIVNDFQKGDIAEGYSVSREKKESFPLTVTSAQKNPTAFYLCASGSGATNEKLFFGSGTQLSVL.